These 30 T cell receptor beta chains originate from one sample sequenced in a study of OX40 agonist ivuxolimab in advanced cancers. Here immunoSEQ multiplex PCR was the method, and the copy in TCRdb shows in-frame clones only, minus some. Among 65,000 to 95,000 clones listed, around 90% were seen once. The sequencing used CD4+ or CD8+ T cells sorted from blood, collected in a trial of the OX40 agonist ivuxolimab. The receptors originated from an adult with an advanced solid tumor such as melanoma, head and neck, liver or kidney cancer.

In DNA form, the CDR3 reads TGCGCCAGCAGCTTGGCTCAGGGGTCCTACGAGCAGTACTTC. It specifies CASSLAQGSYEQYF. This rearrangement joins TRBV5-1 to TRBJ2-7; D is perhaps TRBD1 (6 bases). This CDR3 has 14 residues. Trimming cost V 0 bases and J 1 base, with 8 bases left between them. Looked up from germline, CDR1 is SGHRS and CDR2 is YFSETQ.

This clone was seen only once. The rearrangement links TRBV13 to TRBJ1-1, with a weak D call TRBD1 (6 bases). V lost 2 bases, J lost 1 base, and 8 bases lay in between. Germline CDR1 reads PRHDT; CDR2 reads FYEKMQ (reference sequence). The CDR3 covers 14 residues. CDR3 nucleotide sequence: TGTGCCAGCAGCTTAAGGGGACAGAACACTGAAGCTTTCTTT. As protein: CASSLRGQNTEAFF. Filled out from reference TRBV13 and TRBJ1-1, the complete variable domain reads AAGVIQSPRHLIKEKRETATLKCYPIPRHDTVYWYQQGPGQDPQFLISFYEKMQSDKGSIPDRFSAQQFSDYHSELNMSSLELGDSALYFCASSLRGQNTEAFFGQGTRLTVV.

The rearrangement joins TRBV5-1 to TRBJ1-2; D remains unclear. CDR3 size: 14 residues. In germline, CDR1 is SGHRS, CDR2 YFSETQ. The V and J ends lost 0 bases and 5 bases respectively, with 11 bases between them. CDR3: CASSLAEGSYGYTF. CDR3 DNA sequence: TGCGCCAGCAGCTTGGCGGAGGGTTCGTATGGCTACACCTTC.

The chain links TRBV18 to TRBJ2-5, with a possible D match to TRBD2 (6 bases). The germline gives CDR1 KGHSH, CDR2 LQKENI. The CDR3 totals 15 residues. Between the trimmed V and J ends, which lost 1 base and 5 bases, there was a span of 14 bases. CDR3: CASSPLRDSHETQYF. The CDR3 DNA follows: TGTGCCAGCTCACCACTCCGGGACTCCCATGAGACCCAGTACTTC.

The gene calls are TRBV9 and TRBJ2-7; D is perhaps TRBD2 (7 bases). Trimming removed 4 bases at V and 5 bases at J, with 16 bases between. Germline V gene data show CDR1 as SGDLS and CDR2 as YYNGEE. There are 14 residues in the CDR3. This CDR3 reads CASSPGGGAHEQYF. As DNA, the CDR3 is TGTGCCAGCAGCCCGGGTGGGGGGGCCCACGAGCAGTACTTC. Complete variable domain (other parts from reference TRBV9 and TRBJ2-7): DSGVTQTPKHLITATGQRVTLRCSPRSGDLSVYWYQQSLDQGLQFLIQYYNGEERAKGNILERFSAQQFPDLHSELNLSSLELGDSALYFCASSPGGGAHEQYFGPGTRLTVT.

V is TRBV4-3 and J is TRBJ1-4, with D unresolved. Trimming took 2 bases from V and 8 from J, leaving 15 bases between them. Germline CDR1 and CDR2: LGHNA and YSLEER. The length of the CDR3 is 15 residues. CDR3 DNA sequence: TGCGCCAGCAGCCAAACGACTTCCACGGGGGAAAAACTGTTTTTT. Residues: CASSQTTSTGEKLFF.

The J gene is TRBJ2-5, the V gene TRBV6-5; D remains unclear. CDR1 MNHEY and CDR2 SVGAGI come from the germline V gene. Trimming took 8 bases from V and 5 from J, leaving 21 bases between them. This CDR3 is built from 15 residues. CDR3 DNA: TGTGCCAGCTCAATCTTTGTGGACCTCGAGGAGACCCAGTACTTC. It translates to CASSIFVDLEETQYF.

The chain couples TRBV30 to TRBJ1-2, with a possible D match to TRBD1 (6 bases). Trimming took off 3 bases at V and 4 bases at J, with 9 bases between the two ends. This CDR3 region has 12 residues. Germline CDR1 reads GTSNPN; CDR2 reads SVGIG (reference sequence). This CDR3 reads CAWRGAAYGYTF. CDR3 nucleotides: TGTGCCTGGAGGGGGGCCGCCTATGGCTACACCTTC.

The genes are TRBV19 and TRBJ1-3; D call uncertain. V dropped 7 bases and J dropped 3 bases, with 7 bases sitting between them. The germline gives CDR1 LNHDA, CDR2 SQIVND (reference sequence). The CDR3 runs to 12 residues. CDR3 bases: TGTGCCAGTATAACTGGTGGAAACACCATATATTTT. Amino acids: CASITGGNTIYF.

This chain connects TRBV11-2 to TRBJ2-5, with 9 bases aligning to TRBD1. CDR1 is SGHAT, CDR2 FQNNGV, per germline. This CDR3 has 16 residues. Losses at the gene ends were 1 base for V and 1 base for J; bases not matched to a gene: 4. As DNA, the CDR3 is TGTGCCAGCAGCTTAGGGACAGGGGAAATCCAAGAGACCCAGTACTTC. Translated: CASSLGTGEIQETQYF. Complete variable domain (other parts from reference TRBV11-2 and TRBJ2-5): EAGVAQSPRYKIIEKRQSVAFWCNPISGHATLYWYQQILGQGPKLLIQFQNNGVVDDSQLPKDRFSAERLKGVDSTLKIQPAKLEDSAVYLCASSLGTGEIQETQYFGPGTRLLVL.

The V gene is TRBV5-1, the J gene TRBJ2-7; TRBD1 aligns across 7 bases. Looked up from germline, CDR1 is SGHRS and CDR2 is YFSETQ. This CDR3 is built from 17 residues. J gave up 2 bases and V 3 bases, and 14 bases lay outside the gene matches. The CDR3 is CASSSEHRTGTAYEQYF. The CDR3 DNA follows: TGCGCCAGCAGCTCGGAACACCGGACAGGAACCGCCTACGAGCAGTACTTC.

V usage is TRBV11-2 and J usage is TRBJ2-7, with D perhaps TRBD1 or TRBD2 (5 bases each). The CDR3 is 14 residues long. The germline gives CDR1 SGHAT, CDR2 FQNNGV. Trimming stripped 1 base from V and 3 bases from J, with 10 bases between. Here the CDR3 reads CASSLAGPDYEQYF. In nucleotides, the CDR3 is TGTGCCAGCAGCTTAGCGGGACCCGACTACGAGCAGTACTTC.

The chain couples TRBV27 to TRBJ2-1; 14 positions agree with TRBD2. The germline V gene encodes CDR1 MNHEY and CDR2 SMNVEV (reference sequence). With 6 bases clipped from V and 3 bases from J, the junction kept 4 bases outside the gene matches. The CDR3 has 16 amino acids. The CDR3 protein is CASSPGTSGSYNEQFF. DNA of the CDR3: TGTGCCAGCAGCCCCGGGACTAGCGGGAGCTACAATGAGCAGTTCTTC.

J is TRBJ2-7 and V is TRBV5-1; TRBD2 might be the D (6 bases). This CDR3 region has 13 residues. The ends were cut back, 7 bases at V and 2 bases at J, with 13 bases in the middle. Per germline, CDR1 SGHRS and CDR2 YFSETQ. CDR3 DNA: TGCGCCAGCTCCTACTCGGGGGCCTACGAGCAGTACTTC. Amino acids: CASSYSGAYEQYF.

The V call is TRBV2, the J call TRBJ1-1, with no clear D. The V gene's germline CDR1 is SNHLY and CDR2 FYNNEI. The V and J ends lost 4 bases and 9 bases respectively, with 15 bases between them. The CDR3 contains 13 residues. DNA of the CDR3: TGTGCCAGCAGTGTCACTGCGGGGAAACAAGCTTTCTTT. It encodes CASSVTAGKQAFF.

The gene calls are TRBV6-4 and TRBJ1-1, with 10 bases fitting TRBD1. The CDR3 is made up of 14 amino acids. Germline CDR1 is MRHNA and CDR2 is SNTAGT. Losses at the gene ends were 6 bases for V and 4 bases for J; bases not matched to a gene: 5. The CDR3 coding sequence is TGTGCCAGCAGGGAGACAGGGGGCGGCACTGAAGCTTTCTTT. This translates into CASRETGGGTEAFF.

The chain employs TRBV27 and TRBJ2-7; 11 nucleotides match TRBD1. Germline loops: CDR1 MNHEY, CDR2 SMNVEV (reference sequence). The CDR3 has 16 amino acids. The V and J ends lost 3 bases and 0 bases, in that order; junction bases with no gene match: 4. In DNA, the CDR3 is TGTGCCAGCAGTTTGATAGGGACAGGGGGCTCCTACGAGCAGTACTTC. Translated: CASSLIGTGGSYEQYF.

The chain is built from TRBV27 and TRBJ2-7; D gene ambiguous. Per germline, CDR1 MNHEY and CDR2 SMNVEV (reference sequence). The CDR3 is made up of 13 amino acids. V lost 6 bases, J lost 2 bases, and 11 bases lay in between. CDR3 in DNA: TGTGCCAGCAGCGGGCTCCGAGCCTACGAGCAGTACTTC. Amino acids: CASSGLRAYEQYF.

The chain couples TRBV27 to TRBJ2-1, with TRBD2 matching over 15 bases. Germline trimming cut 5 bases from V and 7 bases from J; bases unmatched to any gene: 9. Germline CDR1 MNHEY, CDR2 SMNVEV (reference sequence). The CDR3 is made up of 17 amino acids. DNA for the CDR3: TGTGCCAGCAGTACATACTCCGGGACTAGCGGGGGGAATGAGCAGTTCTTC. As protein: CASSTYSGTSGGNEQFF.

The V gene is TRBV7-2, the J gene TRBJ2-1, with 10 bases aligning to TRBD2. With 1 base clipped from V and 5 bases from J, the junction kept 11 bases outside the gene matches. CDR3 length: 18 amino acids. Germline V gives CDR1 SGHTA, CDR2 FQGNSA. The CDR3 protein is CASSLEGSSGGQDNEQFF. The CDR3, as DNA: TGTGCCAGCAGCTTAGAGGGTAGTAGCGGGGGGCAGGACAATGAGCAGTTCTTC.

The rearrangement joins TRBV19 to TRBJ2-7, with D hard to call. V was shortened by 5 bases and J by 3 bases, with 17 bases between the two germline ends. The CDR3 is 15 amino acids. Germline CDR1 reads LNHDA; CDR2 reads SQIVND (reference sequence). CDR3 sequence (DNA): TGTGCCAGTAGTTCCCCCAGCGACGGGCACTACGAGCAGTACTTC. This codes for CASSSPSDGHYEQYF.

The chain carries TRBV7-9 and TRBJ1-2, with a possible D match to TRBD1 (6 bases). The V gene lost 0 bases and the J gene lost 5 bases, with 13 bases spanning the gap. The CDR3 extends over 15 amino acids. Per germline, CDR1 SEHNR and CDR2 FQNEAQ (reference sequence). CDR3 in amino acids: CASSLAQGTGYGYTF. The CDR3 DNA sequence: TGTGCCAGCAGCTTAGCGCAGGGGACGGGATATGGCTACACCTTC.

V is TRBV10-3 and J is TRBJ2-1; 9 bases map to TRBD1. Germline loops: CDR1 ENHRY, CDR2 SYGVKD. CDR3 length: 18 amino acids. J lost 3 bases, V lost 3 bases, and 12 bases had no gene match. CDR3 sequence: CAISDPGTGRFVYNEQFF. Here the CDR3 DNA reads TGTGCCATCAGTGACCCCGGGACAGGGAGGTTTGTCTACAATGAGCAGTTCTTC.

J is TRBJ2-7 and V is TRBV9; the D gene could be TRBD1 or TRBD2 (5 bases each). The CDR3 is 14 amino acids. V was trimmed by 2 bases and J by 2 bases, leaving 11 bases between them. Germline V CDR1 and CDR2: SGDLS, YYNGEE. The CDR3 sequence: CASSVGDGAYEQYF. CDR3 DNA: TGTGCCAGCAGCGTTGGGGACGGTGCCTACGAGCAGTACTTC.

This clone was picked up many times. The chain combines TRBV7-3 with TRBJ2-1; 7 positions match TRBD1. V dropped 5 bases and J dropped 2; count of bases not matched to a gene: 3. The CDR3 is made up of 14 amino acids. Germline values: CDR1 SGHTA, CDR2 FQGTGA. The CDR3 region has the DNA TGTGCCAGCAGCGAACAGGGGCCCTACAATGAGCAGTTCTTC. Encoded protein: CASSEQGPYNEQFF.

This chain joins TRBV10-2 and TRBJ2-7; 9 bases align to TRBD2. The CDR3 consists of 12 residues. CDR1 and CDR2 from the germline V gene are WSHSY and SAAADI. V lost 9 bases to trimming and J lost 3 bases; unmatched junction nucleotides: 3. The CDR3 DNA follows: TGCGCCAGGTGGACTAGCGACTACGAGCAGTACTTC. It is translated as CARWTSDYEQYF.

The CDR3 DNA is TGTGCCAGCAGTTTAGGGACAGATGAAGCTTTCTTT. Translating it yields CASSLGTDEAFF. The chain has TRBV6-5 and TRBJ1-1; 7 positions agree with TRBD1. V lost 4 bases to trimming and J lost 7 bases; unmatched junction nucleotides: 3. The CDR3 has 12 residues. The germline CDR1 and CDR2 sequences are MNHEY and SVGAGI.

The gene calls are TRBV13 and TRBJ2-7; 12 bases agree with TRBD1. The CDR3 totals 15 residues. Germline lookup yields CDR1 PRHDT and CDR2 FYEKMQ (reference sequence). J was trimmed by 4 bases and V by 5 bases; bases with no gene match: 6. CDR3 in DNA: TGTGCCAGCAGCCGGGAGGGACAGGGGGCATACGAGCAGTACTTC. Residues: CASSREGQGAYEQYF.

This chain joins TRBV5-1 and TRBJ2-2; TRBD2 matches at 7 bases. The germline gives CDR1 SGHRS, CDR2 YFSETQ. This CDR3 has 17 amino acids. V shed 0 bases and J 5 bases; nucleotides not matched to a gene: 10. The CDR3 DNA reads as TGCGCCAGCAGCTTGGCGGGGGGTAATCTGGCGACCGGGGAGCTGTTTTTT. Its translation is CASSLAGGNLATGELFF.

This sequence joins TRBV19 and TRBJ1-1; a possible D gene is TRBD1 (6 bases). Germline V gives CDR1 LNHDA, CDR2 SQIVND (reference sequence). The CDR3 has 14 amino acids. The V gene lost 3 bases and the J gene lost 1 base, with 9 bases spanning the gap. CDR3 residues: CASSIGQSNTEAFF. The CDR3 nucleotides are TGTGCCAGTAGTATCGGACAGTCGAACACTGAAGCTTTCTTT.